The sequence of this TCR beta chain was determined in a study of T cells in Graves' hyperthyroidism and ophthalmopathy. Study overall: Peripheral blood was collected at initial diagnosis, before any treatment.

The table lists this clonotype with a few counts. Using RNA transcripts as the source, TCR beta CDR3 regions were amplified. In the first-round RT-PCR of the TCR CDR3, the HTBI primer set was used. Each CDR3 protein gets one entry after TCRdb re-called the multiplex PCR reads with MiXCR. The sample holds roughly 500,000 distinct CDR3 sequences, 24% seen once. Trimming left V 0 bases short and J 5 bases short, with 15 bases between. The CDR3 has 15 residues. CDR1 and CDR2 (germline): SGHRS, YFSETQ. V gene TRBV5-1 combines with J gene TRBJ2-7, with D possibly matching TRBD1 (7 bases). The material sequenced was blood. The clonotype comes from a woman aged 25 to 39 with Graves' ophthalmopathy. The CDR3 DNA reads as TGCGCCAGCAGCTTGGATCGGGCGGGGACAGACGAGCAGTACTTC. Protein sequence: CASSLDRAGTDEQYF.